This T cell receptor beta chain was observed in a study of T-cell reconstitution after alpha-beta-depleted transplantation in children (dated by TCRdb to about 2016). For the study in its entirety: T-cell immune reconstitution after TCRalphabeta/CD19-depleted allogeneic hematopoietic cell transplantation in children was quantitatively tracked in the study by means of TCR repertoire profiling.

The receptor library was made with PCR. Sequencing took place on an Illumina HiSeq 2500. To normalize quantification of the TCRbeta repertoire, the TCR libraries were built with molecular barcoding that relied on unique molecular identifiers. TCRdb's own reprocessing of the public reads used fastp at Q25 and MiXCR and kept productive beta chains. Duplicate CDR3 protein sequences are folded into a single record with the most common DNA and genes. This sample comprises 450,000 to 700,000 distinct CDR3 sequences, over 20% of them detected only once. Less than 40% of the sample lies in the top ten. On this clonotype itself: What antigen it recognizes has not been identified. No per-base quality is available; no much larger clone lies one base away.

In light of the paper, this sample's treatment or condition label describes: allogeneic hematopoietic cell transplantation with graft depleted of TCRalphabeta T cells and CD19 B cells. TCRalphabeta/CD19-depleted allogeneic hematopoietic cell grafts were given to the transplant recipients, all of whom were children. The CDR3 measures 18 amino acids from cysteine to phenylalanine. The retained sequence is limited to the CDR3, 54 bases, with the frame set at the first base. Trimming takes 7 bases off V and 0 bases off J; junction bases not matched to a gene: 11. On the study overall, not on this receptor specifically: The apparently early recovery of alphabetaT-cell counts about two months after transplant reportedly depended on only several hundred rapidly expanded clones that came from non-depleted graft cells. The high TCRbeta diversity at day 60 in some patients was ascribed to recipient T cells and intrathymic progenitors that had survived conditioning. The frequencies of hyperexpanded clones fell over the following months, and after one year, T-cell counts and TCRbeta diversity were mostly attributed to newly produced T cells.

The chain was built from TRBV12-3 or TRBV12-4 and TRBJ2-1, with 11 central nucleotides matching TRBD2. The input for sequencing was PBMCs, taken before TCRalphabeta/CD19-depleted stem cell transplant. The TCR originated in a boy in the first two years of life with Wiskott-Aldrich syndrome, due to receive a stem cell transplant. CDR3 reads: CASTSRLAGTSSYNEQFF. The DNA sequence follows: TGTGCCAGCACCTCCCGACTAGCGGGAACAAGCTCCTACAATGAGCAGTTCTTC.